This T cell receptor (beta chain) was observed in a study of cytomegalovirus exposure and HLA in healthy donors. There are 14 residues in the CDR3. Germline V gene lookup returns CDR1 MNHEY and CDR2 SVGAGI. Trimming left V 4 bases short and J 4 bases short, with 12 bases between. The primer mix had 60 Vbeta and 13 Jbeta primers. Measured with immunoSEQ multiplex PCR; TCRdb has only the in-frame clones, and not every one. The sample shows approximately 100,000 clones, roughly 70% of them seen only once. Source material: PBMCs. V gene TRBV6-5 combines with J gene TRBJ2-3, with a possible D match to TRBD2 (6 bases). This clonotype was sampled from a male donor in good health and CMV-seronegative. This CDR3 reads CASSSSGEADTQYF. The CDR3 DNA is TGTGCCAGCAGTTCTAGTGGGGAGGCAGATACGCAGTATTTT.